The 7 T cell receptor beta chains below were found in one sample sequenced in a study of T cell responses to AZD1222 COVID-19 vaccine. Using immunoSEQ multiplex PCR, the repertoire was profiled, and TCRdb retains in-frame clones only, with some absent. The sample shows tens of thousands of clones, 87% of them seen only once. The source material was peripheral blood, sampled 28 days after the second AZD1222 dose. The receptor source for this set is an adult who received the AZD1222 COVID-19 vaccine.

The chain uses TRBV5-4 and TRBJ1-1; D unresolved. This CDR3 comprises 12 residues. Germline V CDR1 and CDR2: SGHNT, YYREEE (reference sequence). Trimming took 0 bases from V and 7 from J, leaving 7 bases between them. This CDR3 is CASSLVGVEAFF. The CDR3 nucleotides are TGTGCCAGCAGCTTGGTCGGAGTTGAAGCTTTCTTT. The whole variable domain, remainder taken from reference TRBV5-4 and TRBJ1-1, is ETGVTQSPTHLIKTRGQQVTLRCSSQSGHNTVSWYQQALGQGPQFIFQYYREEENGRGNFPPRFSGLQFPNYSSELNVNALELDDSALYLCASSLVGVEAFFGQGTRLTVV.

The chain recombines TRBV6-2 or TRBV6-3 with TRBJ2-7; D possibly uses TRBD1 or TRBD2 (5 bases each). V lost 2 bases, J lost 4 bases, and 15 bases lay in between. CDR3 length: 15 amino acids. Germline V gene lookup returns CDR1 MNHEY and CDR2 SVGEGT. CDR3 residues: CASSYLAGRFYEQYF. DNA of the CDR3: TGTGCCAGCAGTTACCTGGCAGGGAGATTTTACGAGCAGTACTTC.

This chain connects TRBV28 to TRBJ1-6; 9 bases match TRBD1. Germline V gene data show CDR1 as MDHEN and CDR2 as SYDVKM. This CDR3 is built from 16 residues. Unmatched junction bases numbered 8, after V lost 5 bases and J lost 6 bases. The CDR3 DNA sequence: TGTGCCAGCAGTACACCGGGACAGGGAGGTAATTCACCCCTCCACTTT. Amino acids: CASSTPGQGGNSPLHF.

The chain couples TRBV28 to TRBJ1-1; no firm D call. The ends were cut back, 6 bases at V and 0 bases at J, with 14 bases in the middle. Per the germline V gene, CDR1 is MDHEN and CDR2 is SYDVKM. The CDR3 length is 15 residues. As DNA, the CDR3 is TGTGCCAGCAGCTTCACGAGGAGGATGAACACTGAAGCTTTCTTT. The encoded protein is CASSFTRRMNTEAFF.

Here the CDR3 reads CASSSGAIGETQYF. The CDR3 DNA follows: TGTGCCAGCAGCTCGGGGGCAATCGGGGAGACCCAGTACTTC. The V gene is TRBV7-3, the J gene TRBJ2-5, with D perhaps matching TRBD1 or TRBD2 (6 bases each). The CDR3 totals 14 residues. Germline V gives CDR1 SGHTA, CDR2 FQGTGA. The germline V and J ends were trimmed by 4 bases and 5 bases, with 14 bases remaining between them.

The rearrangement links TRBV19 to TRBJ1-2, with a possible D match to TRBD1 (6 bases). Germline V gives CDR1 LNHDA, CDR2 SQIVND (reference sequence). V was pared by 5 bases and J by 2 bases, with 12 bases between. There are 14 residues in the CDR3. CDR3 protein: CASSFRQANYGYTF. The CDR3 DNA is TGTGCCAGTAGTTTCCGACAGGCGAACTATGGCTACACCTTC.

The chain has TRBV4-2 and TRBJ2-3, with 7 bases matching TRBD2. Germline V lookup: CDR1 LGHNA, CDR2 YNFKEQ. This CDR3 has 14 residues. J lost 1 base, V lost 2 bases, and 0 bases had no gene match. The CDR3 loop reads CASSQRGGTDTQYF. DNA for the CDR3: TGTGCCAGCAGCCAACGGGGGGGCACAGATACGCAGTATTTT.